A single TCR beta chain is shown here with its context. What it recognizes is unknown. The germline V gene has CDR1 SGHVS and CDR2 FQNEAQ. The CDR3 extends over 15 amino acids. Trimming pared 5 bases from V and 0 bases from J, leaving 13 bases between. The sample originates from a study of T cells in localized non-small cell lung cancer. Overall study results and limits: Among the top 100 tumor clones, a median around 60 appeared in adjacent lung. Adjacent uninvolved lung had the highest clonality, suggesting focused antigen responses.

The data were produced by immunoSEQ multiplex PCR, yet TCRdb's version contains in-frame clones alone and is incomplete. The table lists tens of thousands of clones, 84% of them singletons. This receptor was taken from a female donor older than 55 with stage I lung adenocarcinoma. V usage is TRBV7-8 and J usage is TRBJ1-2; D is undetermined. This specimen consisted of peripheral blood, obtained before any cancer treatment. CDR3 in amino acids: CASSREYGANYGYTF. CDR3 DNA sequence: TGTGCCAGCAGCCGGGAATATGGAGCTAACTATGGCTACACCTTC.